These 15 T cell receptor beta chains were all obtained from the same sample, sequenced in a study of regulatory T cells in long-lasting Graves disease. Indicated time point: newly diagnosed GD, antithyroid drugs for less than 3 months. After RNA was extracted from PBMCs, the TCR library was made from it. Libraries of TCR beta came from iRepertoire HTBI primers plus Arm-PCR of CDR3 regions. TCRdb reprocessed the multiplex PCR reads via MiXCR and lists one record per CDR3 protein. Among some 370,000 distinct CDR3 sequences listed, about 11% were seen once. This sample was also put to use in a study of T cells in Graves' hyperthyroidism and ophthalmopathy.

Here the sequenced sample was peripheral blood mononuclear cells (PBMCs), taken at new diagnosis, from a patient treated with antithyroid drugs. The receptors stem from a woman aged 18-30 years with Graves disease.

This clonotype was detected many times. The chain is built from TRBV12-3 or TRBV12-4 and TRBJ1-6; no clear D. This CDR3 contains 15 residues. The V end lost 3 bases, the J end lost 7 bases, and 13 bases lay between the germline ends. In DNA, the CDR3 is TGTGCCAGCAGTTTTGAGCGGGGTCTCAATTCACCCCTCCACTTT. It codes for CASSFERGLNSPLHF.

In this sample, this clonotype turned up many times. The CDR3 sequence: CASSTLAGGPTEQYF. Here the CDR3 DNA reads TGTGCCAGCAGTACCCTAGCGGGAGGGCCCACCGAGCAGTACTTC. The rearrangement joins TRBV28 to TRBJ2-7, with TRBD2 matching 12 bases. Germline values: CDR1 MDHEN, CDR2 SYDVKM. The CDR3 is 15 residues long. Trimming removed 5 bases from V and 6 bases from J; junction bases left unmatched: 8.

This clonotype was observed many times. CDR3 coding DNA: TGTGCCAGCAGCTTGCTGGGAGGGGCGGGGGGACACACAGATACGCAGTATTTT. Its protein is CASSLLGGAGGHTDTQYF. The rearrangement uses TRBV7-2 and TRBJ2-3; TRBD2 matches 8 bases. The V gene end was trimmed by 3 bases and the J gene end by 2 bases; junction bases not matched to a gene: 13. From germline, CDR1 is SGHTA and CDR2 FQGNSA. This CDR3 has 18 residues.

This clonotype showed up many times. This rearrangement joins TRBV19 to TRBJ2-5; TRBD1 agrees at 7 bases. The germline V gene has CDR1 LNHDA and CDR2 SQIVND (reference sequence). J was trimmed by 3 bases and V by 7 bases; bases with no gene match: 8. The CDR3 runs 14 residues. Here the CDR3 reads CASKSGTEKETQYF. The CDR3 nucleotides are TGTGCCAGTAAGTCCGGGACAGAGAAAGAGACCCAGTACTTC. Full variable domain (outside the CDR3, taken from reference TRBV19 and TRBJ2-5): DGGITQSPKYLFRKEGQNVTLSCEQNLNHDAMYWYRQDPGQGLRLIYYSQIVNDFQKGDIAEGYSVSREKKESFPLTVTSAQKNPTAFYLCASKSGTEKETQYFGPGTRLLVL.

As DNA, the CDR3 is TGCGCCAGCAGTGATTTCGACTATCGACAGGGGGACTACGAGCAGTACGTC. Amino acid sequence: CASSDFDYRQGDYEQYV. This chain connects TRBV10-2 to TRBJ2-7, with 9 bases that match TRBD1. Germline V gene sequence: CDR1 WSHSY, CDR2 SAAADI. The CDR3 spans 17 residues. The V and J ends lost 3 bases and 3 bases, in that order; junction bases with no gene match: 12.

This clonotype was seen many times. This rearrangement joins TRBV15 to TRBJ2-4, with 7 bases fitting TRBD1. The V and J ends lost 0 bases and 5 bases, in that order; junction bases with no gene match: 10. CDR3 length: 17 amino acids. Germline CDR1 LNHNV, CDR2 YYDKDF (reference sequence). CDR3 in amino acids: CATSREGAGGEENIQYF. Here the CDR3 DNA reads TGTGCCACCAGCAGAGAAGGGGCAGGGGGTGAGGAAAACATTCAGTACTTC.

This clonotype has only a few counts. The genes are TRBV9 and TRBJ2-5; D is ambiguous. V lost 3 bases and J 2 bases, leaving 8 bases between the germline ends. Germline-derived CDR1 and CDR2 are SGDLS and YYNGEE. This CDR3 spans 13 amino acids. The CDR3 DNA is TGTGCCAGCAGCGAACAGTCTCAAGAGACCCAGTACTTC. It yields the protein CASSEQSQETQYF.

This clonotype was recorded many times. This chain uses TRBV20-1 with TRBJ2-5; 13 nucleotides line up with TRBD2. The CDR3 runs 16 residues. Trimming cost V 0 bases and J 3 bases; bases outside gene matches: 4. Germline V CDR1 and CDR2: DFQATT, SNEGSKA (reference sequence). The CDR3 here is CSARDPGLAGKETQYF. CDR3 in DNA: TGCAGTGCTAGAGATCCGGGACTAGCGGGAAAAGAGACCCAGTACTTC.

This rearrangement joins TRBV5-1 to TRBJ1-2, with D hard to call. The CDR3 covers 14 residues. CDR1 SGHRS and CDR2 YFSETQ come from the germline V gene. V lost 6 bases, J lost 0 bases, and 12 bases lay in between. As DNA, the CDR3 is TGCGCCAGCAAATTCGGAACAGCTAACTATGGCTACACCTTC. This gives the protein CASKFGTANYGYTF.

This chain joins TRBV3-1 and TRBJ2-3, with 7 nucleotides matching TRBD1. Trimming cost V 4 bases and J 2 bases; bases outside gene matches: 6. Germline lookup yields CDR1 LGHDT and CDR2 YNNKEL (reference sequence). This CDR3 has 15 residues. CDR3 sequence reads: CASSPRDSYTDTQYF. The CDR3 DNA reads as TGTGCCAGCAGCCCTAGGGACAGTTACACAGATACGCAGTATTTT.

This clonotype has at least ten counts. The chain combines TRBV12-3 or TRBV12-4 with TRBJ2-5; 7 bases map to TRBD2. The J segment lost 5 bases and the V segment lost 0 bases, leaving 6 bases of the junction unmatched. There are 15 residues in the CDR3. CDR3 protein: CASSLASGLMETQYF. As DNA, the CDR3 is TGTGCCAGCAGTTTAGCCTCGGGACTAATGGAGACCCAGTACTTC.

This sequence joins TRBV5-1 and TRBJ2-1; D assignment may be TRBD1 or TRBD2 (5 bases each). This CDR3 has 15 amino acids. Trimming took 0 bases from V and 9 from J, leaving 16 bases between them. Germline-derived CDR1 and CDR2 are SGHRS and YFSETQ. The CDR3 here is CASSLAGAGNTEQFF. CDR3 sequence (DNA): TGCGCCAGCAGCTTGGCCGGGGCAGGGAACACTGAGCAGTTCTTC. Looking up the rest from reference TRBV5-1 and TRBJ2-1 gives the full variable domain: KAGVTQTPRYLIKTRGQQVTLSCSPISGHRSVSWYQQTPGQGLQFLFEYFSETQRNKGNFPGRFSGRQFSNSRSEMNVSTLELGDSALYLCASSLAGAGNTEQFFGPGTRLTVL.

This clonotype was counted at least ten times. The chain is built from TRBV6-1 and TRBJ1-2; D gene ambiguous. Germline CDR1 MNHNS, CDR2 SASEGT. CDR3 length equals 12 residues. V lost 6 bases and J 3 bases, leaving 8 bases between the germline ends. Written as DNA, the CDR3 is TGTGCCAGCAGCGAGACCCACTATGGCTACACCTTC. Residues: CASSETHYGYTF.

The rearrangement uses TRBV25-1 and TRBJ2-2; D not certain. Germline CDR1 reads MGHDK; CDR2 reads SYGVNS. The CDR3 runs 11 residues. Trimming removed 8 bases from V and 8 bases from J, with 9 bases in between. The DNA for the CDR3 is TGTGCCAGCTCTGTCCCGGGGGAGCTGTTTTTT. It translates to CASSVPGELFF.

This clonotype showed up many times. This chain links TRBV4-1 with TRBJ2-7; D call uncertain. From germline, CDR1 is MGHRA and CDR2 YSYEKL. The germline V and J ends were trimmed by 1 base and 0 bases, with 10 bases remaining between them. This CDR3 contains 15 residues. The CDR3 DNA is TGCGCCAGCAGCCAAGGTCAGGCAAGCTCCTACGAGCAGTACGTC. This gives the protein CASSQGQASSYEQYV.